The 8 T cell receptor beta chains presented below share a single source sample, sequenced in a study of regulatory T cells in long-lasting Graves disease. Time point described: newly diagnosed GD, antithyroid drugs for less than 3 months. PBMC RNA was the source of the TCR library. Arm-PCR of CDR3 regions and iRepertoire HTBI primers were the basis on which TCR beta libraries were built. TCRdb re-called the multiplex PCR reads with MiXCR, one entry per CDR3 protein. The sample records a few hundred thousand distinct CDR3 sequences, approximately 12% being singletons. The same data also went into a second study, on T cells in Graves' hyperthyroidism and ophthalmopathy.

The sample here was peripheral blood mononuclear cells (PBMCs), taken at new diagnosis, from a patient treated with antithyroid drugs. These receptor sequences come from a woman under 30 with Graves disease.

This clonotype was recorded many times. The rearrangement uses TRBV20-1 and TRBJ1-5, with D perhaps TRBD1 (5 bases). Germline assignment: CDR1 DFQATT and CDR2 SNEGSKA (reference sequence). The CDR3 has 16 amino acids. The V end lost 1 base, the J end lost 1 base, and 14 bases lay between the germline ends. The CDR3 sequence: CSARGGGIESNQPQHF. CDR3 bases: TGCAGTGCTAGAGGGGGGGGTATCGAAAGCAATCAGCCCCAGCATTTT.

Many counts were recorded for this clonotype. The rearrangement uses TRBV6-1 and TRBJ1-6; 11 nucleotides line up with TRBD1. J gave up 9 bases and V 2 bases, and 3 bases lay outside the gene matches. The CDR3 is 15 residues long. Germline CDR1 MNHNS, CDR2 SASEGT. The chain's CDR3 is CASSEWDRGSSPLHF. In DNA form, the CDR3 reads TGTGCCAGCAGTGAATGGGACAGGGGGAGTTCACCCCTCCACTTT.

This clonotype was seen many times. J is TRBJ2-7 and V is TRBV27; a weak D match, TRBD1 (6 bases). V was shortened by 2 bases and J by 3 bases, with 17 bases between the two germline ends. The CDR3 totals 16 residues. CDR1 and CDR2 from the germline V gene are MNHEY and SMNVEV (reference sequence). The CDR3 spells CASSLRGIGGLYEQYF. In nucleotides, the CDR3 is TGTGCCAGCAGTTTAAGGGGTATTGGGGGCCTCTACGAGCAGTACTTC.

The sample holds many counts of this clonotype. This chain connects TRBV7-9 to TRBJ1-1; D gene ambiguous. Per the germline V gene, CDR1 is SEHNR and CDR2 is FQNEAQ (reference sequence). The V and J ends lost 5 bases and 4 bases respectively, with 8 bases between them. The CDR3 covers 12 residues. Here the CDR3 DNA reads TGTGCCAGCAGCCCCTGGGGCACTGAAGCTTTCTTT. It codes for CASSPWGTEAFF.

Ten or more counts support this clonotype. The chain joins TRBV6-2 or TRBV6-3 to TRBJ2-5; 9 nucleotides match TRBD1. The CDR3 contains 16 residues. Germline CDR1 and CDR2: MNHEY and SVGEGT. V lost 7 bases to trimming and J lost 7 bases; unmatched junction nucleotides: 16. The CDR3 DNA follows: TGTGCCAGCACCCAATGGGACAGGGCCGGCTTAGGGACCCAGTACTTC. It encodes CASTQWDRAGLGTQYF.

The chain is built from TRBV18 and TRBJ1-2; no reliable D call. Looked up from germline, CDR1 is KGHSH and CDR2 is LQKENI. The length of the CDR3 is 13 residues. The V end was cut by 4 bases, the J end by 5 bases, with 11 bases between. The CDR3 is CASSLGTRYGYTF. DNA of the CDR3: TGTGCCAGCTCACTTGGTACGCGATATGGCTACACCTTC.

This clonotype has at least ten counts. The rearrangement links TRBV15 to TRBJ1-2; 7 nucleotides agree with TRBD1. The V segment lost 1 base and the J segment 4 bases; nucleotides outside the gene matches: 6. The CDR3 is 15 amino acids. The germline CDR1 and CDR2 sequences are LNHNV and YYDKDF (reference sequence). The CDR3 loop is CATSRVQGRGYGYTF. For the CDR3, the DNA is TGTGCCACCAGCAGAGTACAGGGGAGGGGCTATGGCTACACCTTC.

This clonotype was picked up a small number of times. This may be a read error: a much more frequent sequence differs by one nucleotide. The chain carries TRBV19 and TRBJ1-1, with 9 bases that match TRBD1. The CDR3 has 15 amino acids. Germline loops: CDR1 LNHDA, CDR2 SQIVND (reference sequence). For the CDR3, the DNA is TGTGCCAGTAGTATACAGGGACAGGGCAACACTGTAGCTTTCTTT. This encodes CASSIQGQGNTVAFF.